The sequence of this T cell receptor (beta chain) was determined in a study of T cell repertoires in cytomegalovirus infection (dated by TCRdb to about 2019). Background for the entire study: The HLA type of each donor mattered for the analysis, because public TCR beta signatures pointed to carriage of CMV infection along with the matching HLA type.

The germline V gene (reference sequence) specifies LNHDA as CDR1 and SQIVND as CDR2. Measured from the cysteine to the phenylalanine, the CDR3 is 15 residues long. The sequence is cut down to CDR3 DNA, 45 bases in frame from base 1. Relative to germline, V is 4 bases shorter and J is 0 bases shorter, with 12 bases between their ends. The full study reports these points: In both this cohort and an independent roughly 330-donor cohort, the cumulative frequency of public TCR beta family members distinguished carriers of CMV infection plus the relevant HLA type. The ex vivo response was dominated by HLA-C-restricted CMV-specific TCR beta clonotypes, which also provided the single most frequent clonotype in two of eight donors.

The instrument given in TCRdb is Illumina HiSeq 1500. TCRdb trimmed public reads at Q25 via fastp, called clones via MiXCR and kept in-frame beta chains. For every CDR3 protein sequence, its rows merge into one entry that carries the most common genes and DNA. Across this sample there are around 180,000 distinct CDR3 sequences, with roughly a fifth seen only once. The ten top clones hold under 3.5% of the sample. This clonotype has a count of ten or more. Its antigen remains unidentified. Per-base qualities were not stored, and no clone one base away is much larger. The TCR originated in a human donor in good health (CMV status not recorded). Some clones in this sample may be carry-over from other donors' samples. Here the chain combines TRBV19 and TRBJ1-1; the D gene is unclear. Sequencing used PBMCs. DNA sequence: TGTGCCAGTAGTAGACGGACGGGGATGAACACTGAAGCTTTCTTT. The encoded protein is CASSRRTGMNTEAFF.